This is a list of T cell receptor beta chains from one sample in a study of cytomegalovirus exposure and HLA in healthy donors. Libraries were prepared by immunoSEQ multiplex PCR; TCRdb keeps only in-frame clonotypes and omits some of them. This table holds about 48,000 clones. What was sequenced was PBMCs. These TCRs come from a middle-aged woman in good health and CMV-seronegative. The conserved cysteine and the conserved F or W are not part of the CDR3 here.

j_gene | v_gene | CDR3aa
TRBJ2-6 | TRBV6-1 | ASSEERTGANVLT
TRBJ2-5 | TRBV4-1 | ASSHREEFQETQY
TRBJ1-5 | TRBV4-1 | ASSQGPGSDNQPQH
TRBJ1-3 | TRBV7-9 | ASSLDLPTGNTIY
TRBJ1-1 | TRBV12-5 | ASAPQDRGRMNTEAF
TRBJ2-2 | TRBV5-1 | ASSLGGTNTGELF
TRBJ2-5 | TRBV28 | ASSSHAGGETQY
TRBJ2-3 | TRBV5-1 | ASSFGQTADTQY
TRBJ2-7 | TRBV6-6 | ASRDYAYEQY
TRBJ1-1 | TRBV15 | ATSRDPFDRAMNTEAF
TRBJ2-7 | TRBV13 | ASSFDRGSYEQY
- | TRBV5-5 | ASSLSRYEQY
TRBJ2-7 | TRBV5-8 | ASTDRRIREQY
TRBJ2-3 | TRBV15 | ATSRDRGADTQY
TRBJ2-2 | TRBV9 | ASSPRGDSNTGELF
TRBJ2-1 | TRBV5-1 | ASSGDQISSYNEQF
TRBJ1-1 | TRBV19 | ASSRLRTSEDTEAF
TRBJ1-2 | TRBV29-1 | SVQSQTDYGYT
TRBJ1-2 | TRBV6-5 | ASSSVGNYGYT
- | TRBV18 | ASSPGQSFEQY
TRBJ2-7 | TRBV4-3 | ASSQVGGAAYEQY
TRBJ1-2 | TRBV29-1 | SVDEGWSGGYT
- | TRBV29-1 | SATGQGAYEQY
TRBJ2-3 | TRBV13 | ASSSDIAGSTQY
TRBJ1-4 | TRBV19 | ASSIDHSRGVRTTNEKLF
TRBJ2-1 | TRBV9 | ASSVDGESDNEQF
TRBJ1-1 | TRBV19 | ASSISGNTEAF
TRBJ2-1 | TRBV20-1 | SARGDNEQF
TRBJ2-5 | TRBV5-6 | ASSRQGPIETQY
TRBJ2-3 | TRBV14 | ASSFRRVGDTQY
TRBJ1-6 | TRBV12-5 | ASGLGGDNSPLH
TRBJ1-2 | TRBV29-1 | SVAADSNYGYT
TRBJ2-2 | TRBV5-1 | ASSSARGTGELF
TRBJ1-4 | TRBV11-2 | ASSLATGIGYEKLF
TRBJ2-5 | TRBV7-8 | ASSLVSGRAWETQY
TRBJ2-3 | TRBV11-1 | ASSLVTGTDTQY
TRBJ2-3 | TRBV4-3 | ASSQEWRGTDTQY
TRBJ1-2 | TRBV7-9 | ASSPMGTGEGYT
TRBJ2-7 | TRBV29-1 | SVRGQKAYEQY
TRBJ1-1 | TRBV10-3 | AIKELNTEAF
TRBJ2-3 | TRBV4-1 | ASSPGQGATDTQY
TRBJ1-2 | TRBV6-1 | ASSDPRGANAYGYT
TRBJ1-4 | TRBV30 | AWSPSATNEKLF
TRBJ1-2 | TRBV19 | ASSILPGQMNYGYT
TRBJ2-1 | TRBV7-8 | ATQIRFGDRAYNEQF
TRBJ2-7 | TRBV6-5 | ASSSLSGGAGDEQY
TRBJ1-1 | TRBV5-1 | ASSQGQGWTEAF
TRBJ1-4 | TRBV5-6 | ASSLVGQGSNEKLF
TRBJ1-2 | TRBV6-1 | ASSVTGNYGYT